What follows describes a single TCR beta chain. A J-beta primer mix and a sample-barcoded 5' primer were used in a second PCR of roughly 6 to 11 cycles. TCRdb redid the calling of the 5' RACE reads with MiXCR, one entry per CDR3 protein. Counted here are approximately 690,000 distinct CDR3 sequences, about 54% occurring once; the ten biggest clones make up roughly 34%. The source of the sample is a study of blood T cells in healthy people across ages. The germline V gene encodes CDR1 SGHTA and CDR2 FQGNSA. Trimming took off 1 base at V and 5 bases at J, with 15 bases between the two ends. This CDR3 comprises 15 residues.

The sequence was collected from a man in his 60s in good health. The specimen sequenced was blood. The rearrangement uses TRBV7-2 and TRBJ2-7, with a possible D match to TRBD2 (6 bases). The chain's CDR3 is CASSLVAEGKDEQYF. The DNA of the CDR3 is TGTGCCAGCAGCTTAGTAGCGGAGGGTAAGGACGAGCAGTACTTC.